These 14 T cell receptor beta chains were all obtained from the same sample, sequenced in a study of cytotoxic CD8 clonotypes in ibrutinib-treated CLL. The protocol was immunoSEQ multiplex PCR, while the TCRdb copy is restricted to in-frame clones and leaves out a portion. The sample includes around 250,000 clones, roughly 70% seen only once; the top ten take less than 20%. The material was PBMCs, obtained after 24 months of ibrutinib treatment. These receptors were obtained from a human donor with chronic lymphocytic leukemia.

CDR3 bases: TGTGCCAGCAGACTCGGGGGAACTGATACGCAGTATTTT. The encoded protein is CASRLGGTDTQYF. The chain uses TRBV27 and TRBJ2-3, with D perhaps TRBD2 (6 bases). The CDR3 is 13 amino acids. The germline V gene encodes CDR1 MNHEY and CDR2 SMNVEV (reference sequence). Trimming took off 6 bases at V and 6 bases at J, with 13 bases between the two ends.

The rearrangement uses TRBV2 and TRBJ2-1, with 10 bases matching TRBD2. After removal of 8 bases from V and 8 bases from J, the junction contained 9 bases not matched to a gene. Germline-derived CDR1 and CDR2 are SNHLY and FYNNEI. CDR3 length: 14 amino acids. CDR3 loop: CASGGSGRVHEQFF. As DNA, the CDR3 is TGTGCCAGCGGCGGGAGCGGGAGGGTCCATGAGCAGTTCTTC.

The chain combines TRBV9 with TRBJ2-5; 12 bases match TRBD2. Per germline, CDR1 SGDLS and CDR2 YYNGEE. The CDR3 sequence is 16 residues long. V dropped 3 bases and J dropped 4; count of bases not matched to a gene: 7. The CDR3 sequence: CASSARLAGEGETQYF. The CDR3 nucleotides read TGTGCCAGCAGCGCCAGACTAGCGGGAGAGGGAGAGACCCAGTACTTC.

The chain combines TRBV5-1 with TRBJ2-6; D not certain. This CDR3 spans 14 amino acids. Trimming pared 0 bases from V and 0 bases from J, leaving 1 base between. Germline assignment: CDR1 SGHRS and CDR2 YFSETQ. The CDR3 DNA follows: TGCGCCAGCAGCTTGGACTCTGGGGCCAACGTCCTGACTTTC. Its protein is CASSLDSGANVLTF. Full variable domain (rest looked up from reference TRBV5-1 and TRBJ2-6): KAGVTQTPRYLIKTRGQQVTLSCSPISGHRSVSWYQQTPGQGLQFLFEYFSETQRNKGNFPGRFSGRQFSNSRSEMNVSTLELGDSALYLCASSLDSGANVLTFGAGSRLTVL.

The gene calls are TRBV19 and TRBJ2-7; no firm D call. CDR3 size: 14 residues. Looked up from germline, CDR1 is LNHDA and CDR2 is SQIVND (reference sequence). V was pared by 6 bases and J by 4 bases, with 16 bases between. CDR3 sequence: CASSSELYTYEQYF. The CDR3 DNA reads TGTGCCAGTAGCTCCGAATTATACACTTACGAGCAGTACTTC.

On this clone: The sample has other DNA sequences that encode this CDR3 too. V and J are TRBV6-5 and TRBJ2-7; TRBD1 is a possible D gene (5 bases). Germline values: CDR1 MNHEY, CDR2 SVGAGI. Trimming took off 0 bases at V and 4 bases at J, with 13 bases between the two ends. The CDR3 has 15 amino acids. The DNA of the CDR3 is TGTGCCAGCAGTTACTCTGCAGGGCTAGGGTACGAGCAGTACTTC. It yields the protein CASSYSAGLGYEQYF.

V and J are TRBV9 and TRBJ1-1; D perhaps matches TRBD1 (6 bases). This CDR3 has 15 residues. The germline V gene encodes CDR1 SGDLS and CDR2 YYNGEE. Between the trimmed V and J ends, which lost 2 bases and 1 base, there was a span of 12 bases. The CDR3 spells CASSVPGETNTEAFF. Here the CDR3 DNA reads TGTGCCAGCAGCGTCCCAGGGGAAACGAACACTGAAGCTTTCTTT.

V is TRBV19 and J is TRBJ1-5; D might be TRBD1 (6 bases). CDR3 length equals 14 residues. The V gene lost 4 bases and the J gene lost 7 bases, with 14 bases spanning the gap. Germline V gives CDR1 LNHDA, CDR2 SQIVND (reference sequence). Here the CDR3 reads CASSTLTGGQPQHF. The CDR3 DNA follows: TGTGCCAGTAGTACCCTGACAGGAGGACAGCCCCAGCATTTT.

This chain joins TRBV30 and TRBJ1-2, with 7 bases lining up with TRBD1. This CDR3 is 12 amino acids long. Germline V gene sequence: CDR1 GTSNPN, CDR2 SVGIG (reference sequence). V was clipped by 3 bases and J by 7 bases; unmatched bases: 5. CDR3 bases: TGTGCCTGGAGACAGGGGAGTCCTGGCTACACCTTC. Translated: CAWRQGSPGYTF.

The chain uses TRBV28 and TRBJ2-1; the match to TRBD2 covers 14 bases. The V segment lost 4 bases and the J segment 8 bases; nucleotides outside the gene matches: 7. Germline CDR1 MDHEN, CDR2 SYDVKM. This CDR3 has 16 amino acids. This CDR3 reads CASSSTGGLAGDEQFF. CDR3 DNA sequence: TGTGCCAGCAGTTCGACCGGGGGACTAGCGGGGGATGAGCAGTTCTTC. The variable domain in full, with the rest retrieved from reference TRBV28 and TRBJ2-1, is DVKVTQSSRYLVKRTGEKVFLECVQDMDHENMFWYRQDPGLGLRLIYFSYDVKMKEKGDIPEGYSVSREKKERFSLILESASTNQTSMYLCASSSTGGLAGDEQFFGPGTRLTVL.

The chain carries TRBV7-9 and TRBJ2-7; a weak D match, TRBD1 (5 bases). The CDR3 runs 14 residues. Germline lookup yields CDR1 SEHNR and CDR2 FQNEAQ (reference sequence). Trimming removed 0 bases from V and 3 bases from J, with 9 bases in between. The CDR3: CASSLALQGYEQYF. CDR3 bases: TGTGCCAGCAGCTTAGCGCTGCAGGGCTACGAGCAGTACTTC. Full variable domain (rest looked up from reference TRBV7-9 and TRBJ2-7): DTGVSQNPRHKITKRGQNVTFRCDPISEHNRLYWYRQTLGQGPEFLTYFQNEAQLEKSRLLSDRFSAERPKGSFSTLEIQRTEQGDSAMYLCASSLALQGYEQYFGPGTRLTVT.

The chain couples TRBV9 to TRBJ2-7, with TRBD2 matching over 10 bases. From germline, CDR1 is SGDLS and CDR2 YYNGEE. The CDR3 loop spans 17 amino acids. V lost 0 bases to trimming and J lost 5 bases; unmatched junction nucleotides: 11. CDR3 sequence (DNA): TGTGCCAGCAGCGTAGGAAGAGGACTAGCGGTATCAGACGAGCAGTACTTC. Protein product: CASSVGRGLAVSDEQYF.

The chain uses TRBV18 and TRBJ2-1, with D possibly TRBD2 on 5 matching bases. Deletions cut 0 bases from V and 0 bases from J, with 9 bases between. The CDR3 has 16 residues. Germline CDR1 and CDR2: KGHSH and LQKENI. CDR3 residues: CASSPPVGSSYNEQFF. CDR3 DNA: TGTGCCAGCTCACCACCAGTTGGGAGCTCCTACAATGAGCAGTTCTTC.

The chain uses TRBV2 and TRBJ1-5, with 7 bases fitting TRBD1. Per the germline V gene, CDR1 is SNHLY and CDR2 is FYNNEI. J gave up 6 bases and V 4 bases, and 9 bases lay outside the gene matches. The CDR3 is 15 residues long. CDR3 nucleotide sequence: TGTGCCAGCAGTGGGGTGACAGGGCCGGGTCAGCCCCAGCATTTT. Amino acids: CASSGVTGPGQPQHF.